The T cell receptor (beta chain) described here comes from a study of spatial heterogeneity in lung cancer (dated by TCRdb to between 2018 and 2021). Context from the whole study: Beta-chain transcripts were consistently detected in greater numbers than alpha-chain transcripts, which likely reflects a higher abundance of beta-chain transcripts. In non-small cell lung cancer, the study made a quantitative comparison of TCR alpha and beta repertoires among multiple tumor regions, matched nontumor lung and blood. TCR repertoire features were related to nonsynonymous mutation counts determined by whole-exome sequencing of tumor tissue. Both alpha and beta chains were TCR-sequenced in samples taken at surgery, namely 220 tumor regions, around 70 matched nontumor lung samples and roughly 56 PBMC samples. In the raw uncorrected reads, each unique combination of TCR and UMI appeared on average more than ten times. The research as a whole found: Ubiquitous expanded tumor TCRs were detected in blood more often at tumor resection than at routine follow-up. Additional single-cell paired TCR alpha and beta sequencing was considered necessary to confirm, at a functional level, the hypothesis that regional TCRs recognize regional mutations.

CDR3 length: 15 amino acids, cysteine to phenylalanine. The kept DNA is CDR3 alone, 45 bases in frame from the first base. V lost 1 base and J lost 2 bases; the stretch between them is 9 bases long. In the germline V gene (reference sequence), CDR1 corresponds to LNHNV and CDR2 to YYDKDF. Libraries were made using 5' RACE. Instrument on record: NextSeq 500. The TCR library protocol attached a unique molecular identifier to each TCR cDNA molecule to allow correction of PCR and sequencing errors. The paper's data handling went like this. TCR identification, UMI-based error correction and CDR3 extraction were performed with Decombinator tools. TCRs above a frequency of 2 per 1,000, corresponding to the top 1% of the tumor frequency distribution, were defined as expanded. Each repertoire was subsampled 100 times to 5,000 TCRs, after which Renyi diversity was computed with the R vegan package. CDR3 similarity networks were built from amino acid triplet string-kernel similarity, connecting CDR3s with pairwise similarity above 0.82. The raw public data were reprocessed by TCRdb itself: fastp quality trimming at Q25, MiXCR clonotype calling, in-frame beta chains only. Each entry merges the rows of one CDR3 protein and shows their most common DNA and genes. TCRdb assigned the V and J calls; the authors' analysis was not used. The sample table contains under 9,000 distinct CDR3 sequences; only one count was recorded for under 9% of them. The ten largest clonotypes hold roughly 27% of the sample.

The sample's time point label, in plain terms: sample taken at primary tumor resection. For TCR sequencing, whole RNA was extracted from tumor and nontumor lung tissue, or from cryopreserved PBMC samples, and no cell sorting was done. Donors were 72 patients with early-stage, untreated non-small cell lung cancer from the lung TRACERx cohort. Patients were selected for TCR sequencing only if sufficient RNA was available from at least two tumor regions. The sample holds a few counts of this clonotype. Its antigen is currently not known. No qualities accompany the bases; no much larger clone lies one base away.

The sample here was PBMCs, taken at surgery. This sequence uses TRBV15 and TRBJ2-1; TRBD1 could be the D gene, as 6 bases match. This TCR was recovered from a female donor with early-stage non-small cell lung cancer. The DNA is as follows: TGTGCCACCAGCAGAGGTGGGGGCACCTACAATGAGCAGTTCTTC. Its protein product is CATSRGGGTYNEQFF. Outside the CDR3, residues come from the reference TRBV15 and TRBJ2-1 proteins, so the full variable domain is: DAMVIQNPRYQVTQFGKPVTLSCSQTLNHNVMYWYQQKSSQAPKLLFHYYDKDFNNEADTPDNFQSRRPNTSFCFLDIRSPGLGDTAMYLCATSRGGGTYNEQFFGPGTRLTVL.